What follows is one TCR beta chain and its context. The table came from immunoSEQ multiplex PCR; TCRdb's copy has only in-frame clones and leaves some out. The sample holds around 130,000 clones; 70% to 90% are singletons and the top ten take approximately 7%. The data originate from a study of radiotherapy plus CTLA-4 blockade in lung cancer. Overall study: Disease control was achieved by around 30% of patients, and objective responses by about 17%.

CDR3 size: 12 residues. Trimming cost V 3 bases and J 7 bases, with 6 bases left between them. The germline gives CDR1 LNHDA, CDR2 SQIVND (reference sequence). Patients had chemo-refractory metastatic non-small-cell lung cancer and received focal radiation plus CTLA-4 blockade that used ipilimumab. This sample comprised peripheral blood, obtained from a patient treated with radiotherapy plus ipilimumab. This clonotype originated in a human donor with non-small cell lung cancer that progressed on radiotherapy plus ipilimumab. V is TRBV19 and J is TRBJ1-4; no reliable D call. CDR3 in amino acids: CASSMTGEKLFF. DNA for the CDR3: TGTGCCAGTAGTATGACCGGTGAAAAACTGTTTTTT. Full variable domain (missing parts from reference TRBV19 and TRBJ1-4): DGGITQSPKYLFRKEGQNVTLSCEQNLNHDAMYWYRQDPGQGLRLIYYSQIVNDFQKGDIAEGYSVSREKKESFPLTVTSAQKNPTAFYLCASSMTGEKLFFGSGTQLSVL.